This T cell receptor beta chain emerged from a study of beta chain features in type 1 diabetes. Investigators reverse transcribed all isolated RNA, so they sequenced expressed TCRB transcripts. Repertoires were generated with immunoSEQ multiplex PCR, while TCRdb's copy carries only in-frame clones and drops some. The sample has more than 300,000 clones; about 15% are singletons. Germline lookup yields CDR1 MGHRA and CDR2 YSYEKL. Trimming stripped 5 bases from V and 7 bases from J, with 17 bases between. This CDR3 has 15 amino acids. Sequencing was performed on naive CD4+ T cells from blood. The TCR was taken from a woman between 18 and 29 years old in good health. The chain links TRBV4-1 to TRBJ1-4; D may be TRBD1 (6 bases). In DNA, the CDR3 is TGCGCCAGCAGCGGGGGCAGGGGATCTCTTGAAAAACTGTTTTTT. It is translated as CASSGGRGSLEKLFF.